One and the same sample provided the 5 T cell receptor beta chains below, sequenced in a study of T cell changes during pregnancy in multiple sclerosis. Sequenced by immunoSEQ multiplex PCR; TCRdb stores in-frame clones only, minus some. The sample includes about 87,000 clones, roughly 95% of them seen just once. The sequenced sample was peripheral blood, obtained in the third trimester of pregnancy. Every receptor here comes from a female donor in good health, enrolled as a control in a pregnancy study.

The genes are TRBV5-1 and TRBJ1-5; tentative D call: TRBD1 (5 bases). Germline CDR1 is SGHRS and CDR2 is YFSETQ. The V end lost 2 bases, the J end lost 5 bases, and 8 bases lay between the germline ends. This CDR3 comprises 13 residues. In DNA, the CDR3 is TGCGCCAGCAGCTTATTAGGGGATCAGCCCCAGCATTTT. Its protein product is CASSLLGDQPQHF.

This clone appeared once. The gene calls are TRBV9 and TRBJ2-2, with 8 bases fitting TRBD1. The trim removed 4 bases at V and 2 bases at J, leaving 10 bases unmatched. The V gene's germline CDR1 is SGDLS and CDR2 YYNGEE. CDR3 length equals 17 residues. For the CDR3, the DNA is TGTGCCAGCAGCCCGGAGACAGGGGACCCCAACACCGGGGAGCTGTTTTTT. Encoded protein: CASSPETGDPNTGELFF.

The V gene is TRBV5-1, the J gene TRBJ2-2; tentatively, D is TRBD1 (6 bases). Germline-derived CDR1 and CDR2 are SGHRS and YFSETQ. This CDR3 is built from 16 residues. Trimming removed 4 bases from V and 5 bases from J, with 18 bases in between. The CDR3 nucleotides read TGCGCCAGCAGCCTCAACGCAGGGGAAGGGACCGGGGAGCTGTTTTTT. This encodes CASSLNAGEGTGELFF.

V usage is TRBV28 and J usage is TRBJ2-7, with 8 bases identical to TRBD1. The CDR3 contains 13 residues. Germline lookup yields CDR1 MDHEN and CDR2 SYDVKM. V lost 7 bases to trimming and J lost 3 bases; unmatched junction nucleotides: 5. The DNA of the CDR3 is TGTGCCAGCACTCCGGGACAGGTCTACGAGCAGTACTTC. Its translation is CASTPGQVYEQYF. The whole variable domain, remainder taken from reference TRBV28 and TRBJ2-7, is DVKVTQSSRYLVKRTGEKVFLECVQDMDHENMFWYRQDPGLGLRLIYFSYDVKMKEKGDIPEGYSVSREKKERFSLILESASTNQTSMYLCASTPGQVYEQYFGPGTRLTVT.

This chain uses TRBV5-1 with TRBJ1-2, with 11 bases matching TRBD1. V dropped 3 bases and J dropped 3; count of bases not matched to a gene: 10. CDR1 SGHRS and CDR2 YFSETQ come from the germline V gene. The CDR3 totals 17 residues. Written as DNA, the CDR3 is TGCGCCAGCAGCTGGAGCGGATTGGGACAGGGGGACTATGGCTACACCTTC. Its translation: CASSWSGLGQGDYGYTF.